This passage covers 30 T cell receptor beta chains from one sample sequenced in a study of blood T cells in healthy people across ages. For the second PCR, which ran for about 6 to 11 cycles, a sample-barcoded 5' primer and a J-beta primer mix were used. TCRdb recomputed calls from the 5' RACE reads with MiXCR, one row per CDR3 protein. Here the sample spans roughly 700,000 distinct CDR3 sequences, roughly 50% being singletons. The sequencing input was blood. These receptors were taken from a woman aged 55-70 years in good health.

This clonotype was observed a few times. V and J are TRBV28 and TRBJ2-7, with 13 bases lining up with TRBD2. In germline, CDR1 is MDHEN, CDR2 SYDVKM. With V trimmed by 10 bases and J by 1 base, 4 bases remained unmatched. This CDR3 region has 14 residues. CDR3 region: CATGTSGTSYEQYF. CDR3 coding DNA: TGTGCCACCGGGACTAGCGGGACTTCCTACGAGCAGTACTTC.

In its sample, this clonotype was seen a few times. This chain connects TRBV9 to TRBJ2-1; a weak D match, TRBD2 (6 bases). The germline V and J ends were trimmed by 3 bases and 1 base, with 8 bases remaining between them. The CDR3 is made up of 14 amino acids. From germline, CDR1 is SGDLS and CDR2 YYNGEE. The CDR3 region has the DNA TGTGCCAGCAGCGCGACTAGTTCCTACAATGAGCAGTTCTTC. This translates into CASSATSSYNEQFF.

The rearrangement uses TRBV18 and TRBJ1-1; TRBD1 matches at 9 bases. Germline V gene lookup returns CDR1 KGHSH and CDR2 LQKENI. V gave up 4 bases and J gave up 4 bases; unmatched junction bases: 7. The CDR3 runs 15 residues. The CDR3 bases are TGTGCCAGCTCACGCCCGGGACAGGGAACCACTGAAGCTTTCTTT. Protein: CASSRPGQGTTEAFF.

The chain recombines TRBV29-1 with TRBJ2-1; 11 nucleotides agree with TRBD1. V trimming: 8 bases; J trimming: 7 bases; junction bases outside the gene matches: 10. The CDR3 is 14 residues long. The germline CDR1 and CDR2 sequences are SQVTM and ANQGSEA. The CDR3 DNA is TGCAGCTTACACACCGGGACAGGGGGTAATGAGCAGTTCTTC. Translating gives CSLHTGTGGNEQFF.

With respect to this clonotype: Mismatch with germline at one junction end may stem from a read error. The rearrangement uses TRBV28 and TRBJ2-5, with D possibly matching TRBD1 (5 bases). CDR1 is MDHEN, CDR2 SYDVKM, per germline. The CDR3 has 15 residues. CDR3 bases: TGTGCCAGCAGTTTGAAGGGGTTGTACCAAGAGGCCCAGTACTTC. Translation: CASSLKGLYQEAQYF.

This chain connects TRBV28 to TRBJ2-1; 13 bases line up with TRBD2. The germline V gene encodes CDR1 MDHEN and CDR2 SYDVKM. CDR3 length: 17 amino acids. Trimming at V came to 5 bases and at J to 7 bases, leaving 11 bases not matched to a gene. The CDR3 region has the DNA TGTGCCAGCAGTAAAGGACTAGCGGGAGAAGAGGCGAATGAGCAGTTCTTC. Translated, it gives CASSKGLAGEEANEQFF. The full variable domain, in which reference TRBV28 and TRBJ2-1 provide the parts outside the CDR3, is DVKVTQSSRYLVKRTGEKVFLECVQDMDHENMFWYRQDPGLGLRLIYFSYDVKMKEKGDIPEGYSVSREKKERFSLILESASTNQTSMYLCASSKGLAGEEANEQFFGPGTRLTVL.

V and J are TRBV14 and TRBJ2-5; D perhaps matches TRBD1 (5 bases). V was cut by 2 bases and J by 5 bases, with 9 bases left in between. From germline, CDR1 is SGHDN and CDR2 FVKESK. The length of the CDR3 is 13 residues. The CDR3 spells CASSQWGWETQYF. The CDR3 bases are TGTGCCAGCAGCCAATGGGGCTGGGAGACCCAGTACTTC.

The chain uses TRBV20-1 and TRBJ2-1, with D perhaps matching TRBD1 or TRBD2 (5 bases each). Trimming took off 5 bases at V and 4 bases at J, with 15 bases between the two ends. Looked up from germline, CDR1 is DFQATT and CDR2 is SNEGSKA (reference sequence). The CDR3 spans 14 residues. The DNA for the CDR3 is TGCAGTGCTGCCTGGGACGAAGGGTACAATGAGCAGTTCTTC. The encoded protein is CSAAWDEGYNEQFF.

V is TRBV4-2 and J is TRBJ2-7; 8 nucleotides line up with TRBD1. After removal of 0 bases from V and 3 bases from J, the junction contained 10 bases not matched to a gene. The V gene's germline CDR1 is LGHNA and CDR2 YNFKEQ. The CDR3 has 17 residues. DNA for the CDR3: TGTGCCAGCAGCCAAGAAGTGTTACAGGGGGTTATCTACGAGCAGTACTTC. Translated, it gives CASSQEVLQGVIYEQYF.

This sequence joins TRBV20-1 and TRBJ2-6; no clear D. This CDR3 is built from 14 residues. The V gene lost 2 bases and the J gene lost 0 bases, with 5 bases spanning the gap. Germline V gene data show CDR1 as DFQATT and CDR2 as SNEGSKA (reference sequence). As DNA, the CDR3 is TGCAGTGCTAGATGGCTCTCTGGGGCCAACGTCCTGACTTTC. Translating gives CSARWLSGANVLTF.

The genes are TRBV7-2 and TRBJ2-5; TRBD1 agrees at 11 bases. Germline V gene sequence: CDR1 SGHTA, CDR2 FQGNSA. V was clipped by 6 bases and J by 5 bases; unmatched bases: 8. The CDR3 extends over 15 amino acids. The CDR3 region has the DNA TGTGCCAGCAGTGCCGGACAGGGGGCTTGGGAGACCCAGTACTTC. Protein: CASSAGQGAWETQYF.

V usage is TRBV3-1 and J usage is TRBJ2-3; 8 bases align to TRBD2. This CDR3 comprises 12 residues. Germline CDR1 reads LGHDT; CDR2 reads YNNKEL (reference sequence). The trim removed 2 bases at V and 13 bases at J, leaving 5 bases unmatched. The CDR3 nucleotides are TGTGCCAGCAGCCAACGGATTAGCGGGAAGTATTTT. It is translated as CASSQRISGKYF.

The chain carries TRBV29-1 and TRBJ2-5; D is uncertain. The germline V gene encodes CDR1 SQVTM and CDR2 ANQGSEA. CDR3 length: 11 amino acids. The V and J ends lost 1 base and 7 bases respectively, with 7 bases between them. The CDR3 sequence is CSVEGTPTQYF. For the CDR3, the DNA is TGCAGCGTTGAAGGGACCCCGACCCAGTACTTC.

This clonotype was observed a handful of times. The V and J genes are TRBV4-2 and TRBJ2-5, with TRBD2 as a possible D gene (6 bases). V lost 1 base to trimming and J lost 4 bases, with 19 bases between them. The CDR3 extends over 17 amino acids. Germline assignment: CDR1 LGHNA and CDR2 YNFKEQ. The chain's CDR3 is CASSQVGLEGQLETQYF. The CDR3 region has the DNA TGTGCCAGCAGCCAAGTTGGGTTGGAGGGGCAATTAGAGACCCAGTACTTC.

This clonotype has at least ten counts. The genes are TRBV20-1 and TRBJ2-3; the match to TRBD2 covers 10 bases. Germline assignment: CDR1 DFQATT and CDR2 SNEGSKA (reference sequence). With V trimmed by 3 bases and J by 6 bases, 6 bases remained unmatched. The CDR3 runs 14 residues. The CDR3: CSAREAGGLDTQYF. The CDR3 region has the DNA TGCAGTGCTAGGGAAGCGGGAGGGCTGGATACGCAGTATTTT.

V is TRBV12-3 or TRBV12-4 and J is TRBJ1-2; D remains ambiguous. Trimming took 2 bases from V and 8 from J, leaving 3 bases between them. The CDR3 consists of 10 residues. The CDR3 is CASSLRGYTF. Here the CDR3 DNA reads TGTGCCAGCAGTTTAAGGGGCTACACCTTC.

This clonotype has more than one count but fewer than ten. The rearrangement joins TRBV5-1 to TRBJ2-7; 8 bases line up with TRBD1. The V gene's germline CDR1 is SGHRS and CDR2 YFSETQ. With 1 base clipped from V and 3 bases from J, the junction kept 3 bases outside the gene matches. This CDR3 comprises 14 residues. CDR3 sequence (DNA): TGCGCCAGCAGCTTGTGGGGACAGGACTACGAGCAGTACTTC. Translating gives CASSLWGQDYEQYF.

In its sample, this clonotype was seen a few times. DNA for the CDR3: TGCAGTGCCCTCGGGACTGCTAGCTCCTACAATGAGCAGTTCTTC. Its translation: CSALGTASSYNEQFF. V and J are TRBV20-1 and TRBJ2-1; a weak D match, TRBD2 (6 bases). CDR1 and CDR2 from the germline V gene are DFQATT and SNEGSKA (reference sequence). The CDR3 is 15 amino acids. V was shortened by 6 bases and J by 0 bases, with 15 bases between the two germline ends.

This clonotype was counted a few times. The J gene is TRBJ2-1, the V gene TRBV15, with TRBD1 matching over 10 bases. Germline V CDR1 and CDR2: LNHNV, YYDKDF (reference sequence). CDR3 length: 16 amino acids. J lost 4 bases, V lost 5 bases, and 8 bases had no gene match. This CDR3 is CATSPGTGEIYNEQFF. The CDR3 DNA reads TGTGCCACCAGCCCCGGGACAGGGGAAATATACAATGAGCAGTTCTTC.

With respect to this clonotype: The germline gene is not matched at one end of the junction; a read error may be the cause. The V and J genes are TRBV18 and TRBJ2-3; D is ambiguous. The CDR3 spans 13 residues. Germline V gene data show CDR1 as KGHSH and CDR2 as LQKENI. The CDR3: CASSSIGTETQYF. In DNA, the CDR3 is TGTGCCAGCTCATCGATAGGCACAGAGACGCAGTATTTT. The variable domain in full, completed from reference TRBV18 and TRBJ2-3, reads NAGVMQNPRHLVRRRGQEARLRCSPMKGHSHVYWYRQLPEEGLKFMVYLQKENIIDESGMPKERFSAEFPKEGPSILRIQQVVRGDSAAYFCASSSIGTETQYFGPGTRLTVL.

This chain joins TRBV20-1 and TRBJ2-7; D call uncertain. Germline V gene data show CDR1 as DFQATT and CDR2 as SNEGSKA (reference sequence). Trimming left V 3 bases short and J 3 bases short, with 9 bases between. The CDR3 spans 12 residues. The CDR3 nucleotides are TGCAGTGCTAGCGGGCTGATCTACGAGCAGTACTTC. The encoded protein is CSASGLIYEQYF.

This clonotype turned up a few times. This chain joins TRBV7-2 and TRBJ1-1, with D possibly being TRBD1 (5 bases). The CDR3 runs 13 residues. The germline V gene encodes CDR1 SGHTA and CDR2 FQGNSA. Trimming removed 3 bases from V and 6 bases from J, with 11 bases in between. CDR3 loop: CASSFGTGAEAFF. Here the CDR3 DNA reads TGTGCCAGCAGCTTCGGGACGGGTGCTGAAGCTTTCTTT. Full variable domain (outside the CDR3, taken from reference TRBV7-2 and TRBJ1-1): GAGVSQSPSNKVTEKGKDVELRCDPISGHTALYWYRQSLGQGLEFLIYFQGNSAPDKSGLPSDRFSAERTGGSVSTLTIQRTQQEDSAVYLCASSFGTGAEAFFGQGTRLTVV.

This clonotype has just one count. The rearrangement uses TRBV7-9 and TRBJ1-2; D ambiguous. The CDR3 sequence is 13 residues long. The germline gives CDR1 SEHNR, CDR2 FQNEAQ (reference sequence). The V end lost 2 bases, the J end lost 4 bases, and 8 bases lay between the germline ends. In nucleotides, the CDR3 is TGTGCCAGCAGCTTAATAAGTTCCTATGGCTACACCTTC. It encodes CASSLISSYGYTF.

This clonotype was seen at least ten times. The chain couples TRBV7-8 to TRBJ2-7; 8 bases agree with TRBD2. The V segment lost 5 bases and the J segment 3 bases; nucleotides outside the gene matches: 9. Germline assignment: CDR1 SGHVS and CDR2 FQNEAQ. The CDR3 has 15 residues. The CDR3 DNA reads as TGTGCCAGCAGCCCCCCACGACGGGAGGGCTACGAGCAGTACTTC. Translated: CASSPPRREGYEQYF.

A word on this clonotype: Possible read error: a much larger clone is one base away. J is TRBJ2-7 and V is TRBV12-3 or TRBV12-4; 7 bases are shared with TRBD1. Unmatched junction bases numbered 14, after V lost 9 bases and J lost 9 bases. This CDR3 region has 13 residues. CDR3 sequence (DNA): TGTGCCAGTAGACAGGGTTTAAGGCTCGGGCAGTACTTC. It yields the protein CASRQGLRLGQYF.

V gene TRBV6-5 combines with J gene TRBJ1-2; perhaps TRBD1 as D (6 bases). Between the trimmed V and J ends, which lost 0 bases and 8 bases, there was a span of 16 bases. The CDR3 has 15 residues. The germline V gene has CDR1 MNHEY and CDR2 SVGAGI. CDR3 amino acids: CASSYSYGQSTGYTF. CDR3 DNA sequence: TGTGCCAGCAGTTACTCGTACGGACAGAGTACGGGCTACACCTTC.

The chain links TRBV7-3 to TRBJ2-1; D gene unclear. The germline V and J ends were trimmed by 2 bases and 9 bases, with 8 bases remaining between them. The CDR3 covers 12 residues. CDR1 is SGHTA, CDR2 FQGTGA, per germline. The CDR3 coding sequence is TGTGCCAGCAGCTTAGCAGTATCTGAGCAGTTCTTC. It specifies CASSLAVSEQFF.

The V gene is TRBV20-1, the J gene TRBJ1-4; D is perhaps TRBD1 (6 bases). Trimming removed 4 bases at V and 10 bases at J, with 19 bases between. The CDR3 extends over 14 amino acids. Looked up from germline, CDR1 is DFQATT and CDR2 is SNEGSKA (reference sequence). CDR3 bases: TGCAGTGCTAAGCCGGAAGGGGGTTTAGGAAAACTGTTTTTT. This translates into CSAKPEGGLGKLFF.

This clonotype was picked up a small number of times. The rearrangement uses TRBV24-1 and TRBJ2-5; 7 positions agree with TRBD1. V lost 1 base, J lost 0 bases, and 7 bases stayed unmatched. This CDR3 has 17 amino acids. Per the germline V gene, CDR1 is KGHDR and CDR2 is SFDVKD. In DNA, the CDR3 is TGTGCCACCAGTGATTTTGGGGACAGAGGGTACCAAGAGACCCAGTACTTC. Translation: CATSDFGDRGYQETQYF.

This chain links TRBV7-2 with TRBJ1-5; 7 nucleotides align to TRBD1. Germline V gene sequence: CDR1 SGHTA, CDR2 FQGNSA. V was pared by 4 bases and J by 3 bases, with 6 bases of the junction left unmatched. This CDR3 spans 15 amino acids. The CDR3 reads CASSYRQGNNQPQHF. The CDR3 DNA reads TGTGCCAGCAGCTACCGACAGGGTAACAATCAGCCCCAGCATTTT. Full variable domain (rest looked up from reference TRBV7-2 and TRBJ1-5): GAGVSQSPSNKVTEKGKDVELRCDPISGHTALYWYRQSLGQGLEFLIYFQGNSAPDKSGLPSDRFSAERTGGSVSTLTIQRTQQEDSAVYLCASSYRQGNNQPQHFGDGTRLSIL.